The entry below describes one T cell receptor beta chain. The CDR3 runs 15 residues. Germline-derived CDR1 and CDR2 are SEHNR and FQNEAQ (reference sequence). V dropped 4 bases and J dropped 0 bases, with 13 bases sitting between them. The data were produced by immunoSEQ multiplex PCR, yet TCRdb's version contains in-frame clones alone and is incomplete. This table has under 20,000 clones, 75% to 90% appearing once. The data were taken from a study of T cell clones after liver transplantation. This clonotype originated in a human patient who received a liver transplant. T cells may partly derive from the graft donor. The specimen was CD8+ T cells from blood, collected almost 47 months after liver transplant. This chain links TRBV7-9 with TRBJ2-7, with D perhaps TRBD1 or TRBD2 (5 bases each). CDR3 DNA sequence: TGTGCCAGCAGCTCGGGACGCACTACCTCCTACGAGCAGTACTTC. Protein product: CASSSGRTTSYEQYF.